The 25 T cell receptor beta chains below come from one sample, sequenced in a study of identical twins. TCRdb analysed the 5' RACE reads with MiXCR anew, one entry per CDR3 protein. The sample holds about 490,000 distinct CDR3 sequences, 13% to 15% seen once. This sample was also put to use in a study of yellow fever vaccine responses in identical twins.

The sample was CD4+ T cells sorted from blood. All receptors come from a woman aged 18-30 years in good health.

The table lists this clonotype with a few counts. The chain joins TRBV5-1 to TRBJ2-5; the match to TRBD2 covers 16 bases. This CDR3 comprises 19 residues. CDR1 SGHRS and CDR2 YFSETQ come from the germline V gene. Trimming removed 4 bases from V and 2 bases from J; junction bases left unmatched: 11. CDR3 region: CASSPRKAGLAGGQETQYF. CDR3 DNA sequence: TGCGCCAGCAGCCCCCGTAAAGCGGGACTAGCGGGAGGGCAAGAGACCCAGTACTTC.

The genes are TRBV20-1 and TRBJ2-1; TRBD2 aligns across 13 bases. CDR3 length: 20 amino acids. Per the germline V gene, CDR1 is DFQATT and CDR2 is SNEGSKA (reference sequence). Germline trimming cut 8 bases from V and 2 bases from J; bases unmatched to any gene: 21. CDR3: CSCRGGSRTSGRSTYNEQFF. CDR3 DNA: TGCAGTTGTCGGGGGGGAAGTAGGACTAGCGGGAGATCCACCTACAATGAGCAGTTCTTC.

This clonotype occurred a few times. The CDR3 spells CASSYSSPLSTDTQYF. DNA of the CDR3: TGTGCCAGCAGTTACTCATCTCCGCTAAGCACAGATACGCAGTATTTT. The V and J genes are TRBV6-5 and TRBJ2-3, with unresolved D. V lost 0 bases to trimming and J lost 0 bases, with 10 bases between them. Per the germline V gene, CDR1 is MNHEY and CDR2 is SVGAGI. The CDR3 covers 16 residues.

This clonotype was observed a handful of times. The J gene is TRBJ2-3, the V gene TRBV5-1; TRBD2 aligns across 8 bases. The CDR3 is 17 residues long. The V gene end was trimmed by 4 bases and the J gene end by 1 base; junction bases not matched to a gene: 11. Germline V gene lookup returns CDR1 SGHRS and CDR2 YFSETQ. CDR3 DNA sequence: TGCGCCAGCAGCCGACGGGGGGGTACATCTGGCACAGATACGCAGTATTTT. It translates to CASSRRGGTSGTDTQYF.

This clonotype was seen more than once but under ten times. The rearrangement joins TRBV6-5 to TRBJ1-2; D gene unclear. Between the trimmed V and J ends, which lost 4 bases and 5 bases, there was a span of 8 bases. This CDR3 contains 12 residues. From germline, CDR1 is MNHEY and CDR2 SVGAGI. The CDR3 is CASSSQEYGYTF. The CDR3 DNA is TGTGCCAGCAGTTCCCAGGAGTATGGCTACACCTTC.

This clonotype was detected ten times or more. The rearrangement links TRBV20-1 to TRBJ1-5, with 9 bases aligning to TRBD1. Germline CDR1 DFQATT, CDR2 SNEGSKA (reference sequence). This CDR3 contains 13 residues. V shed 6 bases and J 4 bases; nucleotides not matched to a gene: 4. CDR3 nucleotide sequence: TGCAGTGCACCCGGGACAGGGAATCAGCCCCAGCATTTT. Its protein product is CSAPGTGNQPQHF.

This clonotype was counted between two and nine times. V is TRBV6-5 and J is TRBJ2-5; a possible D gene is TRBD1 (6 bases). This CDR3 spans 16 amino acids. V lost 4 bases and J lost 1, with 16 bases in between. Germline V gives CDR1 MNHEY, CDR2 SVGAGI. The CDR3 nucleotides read TGTGCCAGCAGTTTAAGCAATACAGGGCCCCAAGAGACCCAGTACTTC. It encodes CASSLSNTGPQETQYF.

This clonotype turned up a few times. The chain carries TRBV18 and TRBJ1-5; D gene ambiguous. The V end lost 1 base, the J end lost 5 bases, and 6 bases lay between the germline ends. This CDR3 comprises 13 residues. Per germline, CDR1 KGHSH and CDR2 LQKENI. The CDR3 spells CASSPQGYQPQHF. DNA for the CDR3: TGTGCCAGCTCACCACAAGGATATCAGCCCCAGCATTTT.

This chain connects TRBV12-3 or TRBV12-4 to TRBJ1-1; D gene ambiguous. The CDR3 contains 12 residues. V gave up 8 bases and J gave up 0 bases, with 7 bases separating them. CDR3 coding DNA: TGTGCCAGCCCGGGTATGAACACTGAAGCTTTCTTT. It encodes CASPGMNTEAFF.

The CDR3 is CATSRAGGFQETQYF. The DNA for the CDR3 is TGTGCCACCAGCAGAGCGGGGGGGTTCCAAGAGACCCAGTACTTC. V and J are TRBV15 and TRBJ2-5; 8 positions match TRBD2. This CDR3 has 15 amino acids. Looked up from germline, CDR1 is LNHNV and CDR2 is YYDKDF (reference sequence). Trimming removed 1 base from V and 1 base from J; junction bases left unmatched: 2.

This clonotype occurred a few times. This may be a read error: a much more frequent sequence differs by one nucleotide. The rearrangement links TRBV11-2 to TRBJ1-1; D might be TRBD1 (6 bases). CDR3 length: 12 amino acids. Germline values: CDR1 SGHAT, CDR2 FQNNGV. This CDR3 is CASRLGGTEAFF. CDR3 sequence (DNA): TGTGCCAGCAGATTAGGGGGCACTGAAGCTTTCTTT.

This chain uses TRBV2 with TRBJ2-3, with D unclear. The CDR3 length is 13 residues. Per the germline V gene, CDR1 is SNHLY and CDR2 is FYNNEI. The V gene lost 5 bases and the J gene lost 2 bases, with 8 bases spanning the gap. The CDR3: CASSFEVTDTQYF. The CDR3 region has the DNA TGTGCCAGCAGTTTCGAAGTCACAGATACGCAGTATTTT.

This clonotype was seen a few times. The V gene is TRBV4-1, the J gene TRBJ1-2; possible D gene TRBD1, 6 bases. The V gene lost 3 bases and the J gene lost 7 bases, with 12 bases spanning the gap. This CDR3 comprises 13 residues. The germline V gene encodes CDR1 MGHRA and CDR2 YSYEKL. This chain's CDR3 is CASSQQWDIGYTF. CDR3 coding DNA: TGCGCCAGCAGCCAGCAATGGGACATTGGCTACACCTTC.

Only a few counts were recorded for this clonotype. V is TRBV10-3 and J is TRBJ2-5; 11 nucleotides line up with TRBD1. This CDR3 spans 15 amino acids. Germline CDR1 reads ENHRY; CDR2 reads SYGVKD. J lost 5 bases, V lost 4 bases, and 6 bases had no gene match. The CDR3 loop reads CAISGGQGAYETQYF. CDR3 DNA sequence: TGTGCCATCAGTGGCGGACAGGGGGCTTACGAGACCCAGTACTTC.

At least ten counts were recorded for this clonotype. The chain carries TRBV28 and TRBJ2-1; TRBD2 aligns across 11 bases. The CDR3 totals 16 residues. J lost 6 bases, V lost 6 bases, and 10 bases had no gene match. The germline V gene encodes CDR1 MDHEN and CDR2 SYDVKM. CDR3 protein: CASSDTSGSPGNEQFF. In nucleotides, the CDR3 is TGTGCCAGCAGCGACACTAGCGGGAGCCCTGGCAATGAGCAGTTCTTC. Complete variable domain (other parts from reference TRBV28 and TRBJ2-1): DVKVTQSSRYLVKRTGEKVFLECVQDMDHENMFWYRQDPGLGLRLIYFSYDVKMKEKGDIPEGYSVSREKKERFSLILESASTNQTSMYLCASSDTSGSPGNEQFFGPGTRLTVL.

As DNA, the CDR3 is TGTGCCACCAGCAGAGATTTCACAGATACGCAGTATTTT. Translation gives CATSRDFTDTQYF. This chain uses TRBV15 with TRBJ2-3; D is ambiguous. The CDR3 runs 13 residues. V lost 0 bases and J lost 2, with 3 bases in between. Germline lookup yields CDR1 LNHNV and CDR2 YYDKDF (reference sequence). The variable domain in full, with the rest retrieved from reference TRBV15 and TRBJ2-3, is DAMVIQNPRYQVTQFGKPVTLSCSQTLNHNVMYWYQQKSSQAPKLLFHYYDKDFNNEADTPDNFQSRRPNTSFCFLDIRSPGLGDTAMYLCATSRDFTDTQYFGPGTRLTVL.

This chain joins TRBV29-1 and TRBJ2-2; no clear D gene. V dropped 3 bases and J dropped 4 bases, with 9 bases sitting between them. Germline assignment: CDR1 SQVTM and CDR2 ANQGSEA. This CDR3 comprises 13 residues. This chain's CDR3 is CSVEGRVTGELFF. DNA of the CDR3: TGCAGCGTTGAGGGTAGAGTCACCGGGGAGCTGTTTTTT.

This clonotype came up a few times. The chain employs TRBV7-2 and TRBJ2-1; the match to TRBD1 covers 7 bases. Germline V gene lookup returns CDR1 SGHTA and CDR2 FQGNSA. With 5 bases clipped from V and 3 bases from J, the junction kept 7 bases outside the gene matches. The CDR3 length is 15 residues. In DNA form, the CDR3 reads TGTGCCAGCAGCCTCATGGGGACAGACTACAATGAGCAGTTCTTC. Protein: CASSLMGTDYNEQFF.

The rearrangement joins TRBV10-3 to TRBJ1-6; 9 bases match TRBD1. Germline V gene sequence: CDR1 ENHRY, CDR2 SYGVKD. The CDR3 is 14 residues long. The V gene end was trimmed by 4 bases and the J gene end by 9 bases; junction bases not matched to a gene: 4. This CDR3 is CAISADRGGSPLHF. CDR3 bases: TGTGCCATCAGTGCTGACAGGGGGGGTTCACCCCTCCACTTT.

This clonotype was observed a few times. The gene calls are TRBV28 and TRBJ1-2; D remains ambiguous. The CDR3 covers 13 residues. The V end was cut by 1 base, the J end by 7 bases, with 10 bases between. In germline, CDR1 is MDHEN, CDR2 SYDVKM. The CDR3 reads CASSLSGRLGYTF. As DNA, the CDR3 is TGTGCCAGCAGTTTATCGGGCAGACTTGGCTACACCTTC.

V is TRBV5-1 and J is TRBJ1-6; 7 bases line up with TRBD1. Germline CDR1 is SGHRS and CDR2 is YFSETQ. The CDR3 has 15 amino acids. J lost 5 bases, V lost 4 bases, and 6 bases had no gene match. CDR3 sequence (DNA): TGCGCCAGCAGCGATAGGGACAGCAATAATTCACCCCTCCACTTT. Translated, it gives CASSDRDSNNSPLHF.

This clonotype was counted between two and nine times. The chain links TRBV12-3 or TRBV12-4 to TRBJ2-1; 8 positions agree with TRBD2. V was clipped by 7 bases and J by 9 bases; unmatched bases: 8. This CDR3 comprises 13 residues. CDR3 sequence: CASTSGSLGEQFF. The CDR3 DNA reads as TGTGCCAGCACGAGCGGGAGTTTAGGTGAGCAGTTCTTC.

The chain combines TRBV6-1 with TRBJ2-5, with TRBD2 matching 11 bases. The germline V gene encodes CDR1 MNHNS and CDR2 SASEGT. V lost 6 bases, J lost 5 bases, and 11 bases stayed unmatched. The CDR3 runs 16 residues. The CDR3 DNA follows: TGTGCCAGCAGACAAAGTAGCGGGGGGGCCTGGGAGACCCAGTACTTC. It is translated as CASRQSSGGAWETQYF.

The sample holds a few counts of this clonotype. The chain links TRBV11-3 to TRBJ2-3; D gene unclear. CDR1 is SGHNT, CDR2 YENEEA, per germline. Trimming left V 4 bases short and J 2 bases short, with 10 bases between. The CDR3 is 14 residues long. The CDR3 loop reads CASSWRPDTDTQYF. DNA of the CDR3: TGTGCCAGCAGCTGGCGACCGGACACAGATACGCAGTATTTT.

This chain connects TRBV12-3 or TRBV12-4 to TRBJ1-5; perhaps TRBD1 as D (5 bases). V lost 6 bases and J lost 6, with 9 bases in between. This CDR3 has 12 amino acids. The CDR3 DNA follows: TGTGCCAGCAGCCAGGGTCCTCAGCCCCAGCATTTT. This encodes CASSQGPQPQHF.